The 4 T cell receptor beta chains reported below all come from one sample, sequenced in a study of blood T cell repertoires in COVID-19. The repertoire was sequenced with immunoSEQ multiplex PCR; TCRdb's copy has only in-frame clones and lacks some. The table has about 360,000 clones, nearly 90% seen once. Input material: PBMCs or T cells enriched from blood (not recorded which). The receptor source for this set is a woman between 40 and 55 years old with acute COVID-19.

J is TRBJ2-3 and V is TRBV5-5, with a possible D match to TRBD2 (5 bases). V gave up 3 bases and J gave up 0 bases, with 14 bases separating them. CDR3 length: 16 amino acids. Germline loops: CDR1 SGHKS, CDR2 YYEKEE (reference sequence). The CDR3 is CASSSERLPSTDTQYF. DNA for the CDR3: TGTGCCAGCAGCTCAGAGCGGCTACCTAGCACAGATACGCAGTATTTT.

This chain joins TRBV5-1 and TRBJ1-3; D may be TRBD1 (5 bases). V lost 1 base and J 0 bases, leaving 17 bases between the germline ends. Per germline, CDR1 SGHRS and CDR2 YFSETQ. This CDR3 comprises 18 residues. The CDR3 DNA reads TGCGCCAGCAGCTTGAAGGTTACAGGTGAACACTCTGGAAACACCATATATTTT. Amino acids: CASSLKVTGEHSGNTIYF.

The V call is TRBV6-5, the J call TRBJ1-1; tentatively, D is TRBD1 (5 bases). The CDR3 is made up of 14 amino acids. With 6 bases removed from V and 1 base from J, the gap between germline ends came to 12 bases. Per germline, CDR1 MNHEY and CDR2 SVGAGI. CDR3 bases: TGTGCCAGCAGCCTTCGCGGACAGAACACTGAAGCTTTCTTT. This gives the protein CASSLRGQNTEAFF.

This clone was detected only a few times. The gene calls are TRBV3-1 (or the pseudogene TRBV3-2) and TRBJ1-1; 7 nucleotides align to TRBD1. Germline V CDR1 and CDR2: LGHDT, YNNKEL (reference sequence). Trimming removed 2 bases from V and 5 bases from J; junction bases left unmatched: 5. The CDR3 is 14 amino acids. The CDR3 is CASSQTTGSTEAFF. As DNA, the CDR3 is TGTGCCAGCAGCCAAACGACAGGGAGTACTGAAGCTTTCTTT.